The 24 T cell receptor beta chains in this list originate from one sample, sequenced in a study of cytomegalovirus exposure and HLA in healthy donors (dated by TCRdb to 2017 to 2019). The library was obtained by the immunoSEQ multiplex PCR assay. For the multiplex PCR, a mixture combining 60 forward primers for TCR Vbeta segments and 13 reverse primers for TCR Jbeta segments was used. The source is immuneACCESS, and TCRdb retained only in-frame sequences with V and J called. Part of the clones is not carried over; for the studies checked, unresolved V genes explain less than half of this, and the remainder is unexplained. Here the sample has 180,000 or so clones; 80% to 85% occur a single time. Around 6% of the sample comes from the top ten. Source material: PBMCs. The receptors were sampled from a woman aged 45-59 years in good health and CMV-seropositive.

The J gene is TRBJ1-5, the V gene TRBV27; D may be TRBD1 (6 bases). Germline V gene sequence: CDR1 MNHEY, CDR2 SMNVEV (reference sequence). The CDR3 loop spans 17 amino acids. V was clipped by 4 bases and J by 2 bases, with 18 bases between them. The CDR3 sequence: CASSSNTFHRGNQPQHF. DNA for the CDR3: TGTGCCAGCAGTTCTAACACCTTTCACAGGGGCAATCAGCCCCAGCATTTT.

This chain joins TRBV27 and TRBJ2-5; the match to TRBD2 covers 11 bases. Matching the DNA end better, TRBJ2-7 makes the J call doubtful. Germline V gene sequence: CDR1 MNHEY, CDR2 SMNVEV (reference sequence). This CDR3 contains 15 residues. The CDR3 DNA sequence: TGTGCCAGCAGTTCGGGACTAGCGGCTTCCTACGAGCAGTACTTC. This sequence encodes CASSSGLAASYEQYF.

This clone was seen just once. This chain connects TRBV5-1 to TRBJ2-3; 12 bases are a match to TRBD1. The J segment lost 4 bases and the V segment lost 2 bases, leaving 2 bases of the junction unmatched. The CDR3 runs to 15 residues. The germline CDR1 and CDR2 sequences are SGHRS and YFSETQ. The CDR3: CASSLGTGGADTQYF. CDR3 in DNA: TGCGCCAGCAGCTTAGGGACAGGGGGCGCAGATACGCAGTATTTT.

The chain uses TRBV6-5 and TRBJ1-6, with D perhaps matching TRBD1 (5 bases). This CDR3 is built from 11 residues. Trimming pared 10 bases from V and 13 bases from J, leaving 14 bases between. CDR1 is MNHEY and CDR2 is SVGAGI in the germline V gene. CDR3: CATRQIGPLHF. In DNA form, the CDR3 reads TGTGCCACCCGACAGATTGGGCCCCTCCACTTT.

The chain carries TRBV5-1 and TRBJ2-3; TRBD2 is a possible D gene (5 bases). This CDR3 comprises 17 residues. Trimming left V 0 bases short and J 1 base short, with 15 bases between. Germline CDR1 is SGHRS and CDR2 is YFSETQ. CDR3 region: CASSLAPLGSRTDTQYF. The CDR3 DNA reads as TGCGCCAGCAGCTTGGCCCCCCTAGGGAGCCGCACAGATACGCAGTATTTT.

This chain uses TRBV6-5 with TRBJ2-2; possibly TRBD2 for D (6 bases). V was pared by 6 bases and J by 5 bases, with 7 bases between. Germline V gene sequence: CDR1 MNHEY, CDR2 SVGAGI. This CDR3 region has 12 residues. This chain's CDR3 is CASRDYTGELFF. The CDR3 DNA follows: TGTGCCAGCAGGGACTATACCGGGGAGCTGTTTTTT.

The chain is built from TRBV5-4 and TRBJ2-1, with a possible D match to TRBD2 (7 bases). This CDR3 region has 15 residues. With 0 bases removed from V and 4 bases from J, the gap between germline ends came to 11 bases. Germline lookup yields CDR1 SGHNT and CDR2 YYREEE (reference sequence). In nucleotides, the CDR3 is TGTGCCAGCAGCTTGGTAGGGGGGGCGTACAATGAGCAGTTCTTC. It yields the protein CASSLVGGAYNEQFF.

The V gene is TRBV5-6, the J gene TRBJ1-5; tentative D call: TRBD1 (5 bases). The CDR3 extends over 13 amino acids. Germline V gives CDR1 SGHDT, CDR2 YYEEEE. Trimming left V 4 bases short and J 8 bases short, with 13 bases between. The CDR3 sequence: CASSSGARKPQHF. CDR3 in DNA: TGTGCCAGCAGCAGCGGGGCTCGCAAGCCCCAGCATTTT.

The J gene is TRBJ2-3, the V gene TRBV20-1; possible D gene TRBD2, 6 bases. The CDR3 spans 11 residues. CDR1 and CDR2 (germline): DFQATT, SNEGSKA (reference sequence). Trimming removed 6 bases at V and 12 bases at J, with 16 bases between. The CDR3 protein is CSAGGGADQYF. CDR3 coding DNA: TGCAGTGCCGGGGGTGGAGCCGACCAGTATTTT.

The chain joins TRBV5-4 to TRBJ2-1; 10 nucleotides line up with TRBD2. With V trimmed by 4 bases and J by 0 bases, 4 bases remained unmatched. This CDR3 comprises 16 residues. Germline loops: CDR1 SGHNT, CDR2 YYREEE (reference sequence). CDR3 sequence: CASSPGTSVSYNEQFF. The DNA of the CDR3 is TGTGCCAGCAGCCCCGGGACTAGCGTCTCCTACAATGAGCAGTTCTTC.

The chain employs TRBV19 and TRBJ1-2, with 8 nucleotides matching TRBD1. V dropped 7 bases and J dropped 3; count of bases not matched to a gene: 10. The CDR3 is made up of 15 amino acids. CDR1 is LNHDA and CDR2 is SQIVND in the germline V gene (reference sequence). The CDR3 region has the DNA TGTGCCAGTAACCAAGGACAGGGTCGGGACTATGGCTACACCTTC. It translates to CASNQGQGRDYGYTF.

V gene TRBV29-1 combines with J gene TRBJ1-2; tentative D call: TRBD1 (5 bases). The V end was cut by 3 bases, the J end by 7 bases, with 15 bases between. This CDR3 region has 13 residues. Germline V CDR1 and CDR2: SQVTM, ANQGSEA. This CDR3 is CSVEITGLTGYTF. The CDR3, as DNA: TGCAGCGTTGAGATTACAGGTTTAACTGGCTACACCTTC.

This chain connects TRBV21-1 to TRBJ2-3; TRBD1 is the table's D call and was not checked against the DNA. TRBV21-1 is deemed a pseudogene. This CDR3 spans 18 amino acids. CDR3 in DNA: TGTGCCAGCAGCAAAATCGGGGACAGGGGGCGATTCCCAGATACGCAGTATTTT. This codes for CASSKIGDRGRFPDTQYF.

This clone appeared a few times. The chain joins TRBV29-1 to TRBJ2-7; the match to TRBD1 covers 10 bases. The CDR3 has 15 residues. V trimming: 7 bases; J trimming: 0 bases; junction bases outside the gene matches: 9. Germline values: CDR1 SQVTM, CDR2 ANQGSEA. The CDR3 DNA reads TGCAGCGCCCGGACAGGGGGAATCAGCTCCTACGAGCAGTACTTC. Amino acid sequence: CSARTGGISSYEQYF.

CDR3 coding DNA: TGTGCCAGCAGTGAATGGAGGGGGGAGCTGTTTTTT. Translation: CASSEWRGELFF. The chain joins TRBV6-1 to TRBJ2-2, with D possibly being TRBD2 (5 bases). Germline values: CDR1 MNHNS, CDR2 SASEGT. The CDR3 length is 12 residues. V gave up 2 bases and J gave up 8 bases, with 6 bases separating them.

This clone occurred a few times. The junction departs from the called germline gene at one end, perhaps through a read error. The chain joins TRBV7-7 to TRBJ1-1; D unclear. This CDR3 has 13 residues. The germline V gene encodes CDR1 SSHAT and CDR2 FNYEAQ (reference sequence). In DNA form, the CDR3 reads TGTGCTAGCAGCTTACATCCGAACACTGAAGCTTTCTTT. Encoded protein: CASSLHPNTEAFF.

The V call is TRBV6-6, the J call TRBJ1-1; D is perhaps TRBD1 (6 bases). CDR3 length: 15 residues. The germline V and J ends were trimmed by 2 bases and 5 bases, with 15 bases remaining between them. CDR1 and CDR2 (germline): MNHNY, SVGAGI (reference sequence). The CDR3 spells CASSYGGMRGTEAFF. The CDR3 DNA reads TGTGCCAGCAGTTACGGGGGCATGAGGGGAACTGAAGCTTTCTTT.

The V and J genes are TRBV4-3 and TRBJ2-3, with 11 bases that match TRBD2. V trimming: 0 bases; J trimming: 3 bases; junction bases outside the gene matches: 8. CDR1 is LGHNA, CDR2 YSLEER, per germline. This CDR3 contains 18 residues. The CDR3 DNA is TGCGCCAGCAGCCAAGATTTGCTAGCGGGGGGTGTAACAGATACGCAGTATTTT. As protein: CASSQDLLAGGVTDTQYF.

This clone was seen just once. The chain has TRBV5-1 and TRBJ2-7; D possibly corresponds to TRBD1 (5 bases). Germline CDR1 and CDR2: SGHRS and YFSETQ. The CDR3 length is 15 residues. Trimming took off 4 bases at V and 4 bases at J, with 18 bases between the two ends. CDR3 amino acids: CASSRGLGFLYEQYF. In DNA form, the CDR3 reads TGCGCCAGCAGCAGGGGCCTGGGGTTCCTTTACGAGCAGTACTTC.

The sample holds one count of this clone. V and J are TRBV27 and TRBJ1-5; 8 positions agree with TRBD1. CDR3 length: 15 amino acids. Trimming removed 0 bases from V and 6 bases from J; junction bases left unmatched: 4. In germline, CDR1 is MNHEY, CDR2 SMNVEV (reference sequence). CDR3 nucleotide sequence: TGTGCCAGCAGTTTATCAGGACAGGGCGGTCAGCCCCAGCATTTT. Translated: CASSLSGQGGQPQHF.

J is TRBJ2-6 and V is TRBV27, with D tentatively TRBD1 (5 bases). The V gene's germline CDR1 is MNHEY and CDR2 SMNVEV (reference sequence). The length of the CDR3 is 15 residues. Trimming stripped 3 bases from V and 1 base from J, with 7 bases between. The CDR3 nucleotides are TGTGCCAGCAGTTTTCGACAGTCTGGGGCCAACGTCCTGACTTTC. As protein: CASSFRQSGANVLTF.

This chain joins TRBV19 and TRBJ2-1; 9 bases line up with TRBD1. J was trimmed by 7 bases and V by 7 bases; bases with no gene match: 5. CDR1 is LNHDA, CDR2 SQIVND, per germline (reference sequence). The CDR3 has 13 residues. The CDR3 here is CASTEDRGNEQFF. The CDR3 DNA reads as TGTGCCAGTACCGAAGACAGGGGGAATGAGCAGTTCTTC.

V usage is TRBV5-8 and J usage is TRBJ2-1; D perhaps matches TRBD1 (6 bases). V lost 0 bases, J lost 9 bases, and 13 bases lay in between. CDR3 length equals 14 residues. Germline V gene data show CDR1 as SGHTS and CDR2 as YDEGEE. The CDR3 region is CASSLVERGGEQFF. The CDR3 DNA follows: TGTGCCAGCAGCTTGGTTGAGCGAGGGGGTGAGCAGTTCTTC.

CDR3 nucleotide sequence: TGTGCCAGCGGACAGGGTGCCCTCTACGAGCAGTACTTC. It translates to CASGQGALYEQYF. The chain recombines TRBV18 with TRBJ2-7; 8 bases map to TRBD1. With V trimmed by 8 bases and J by 3 bases, 6 bases remained unmatched. This CDR3 has 13 amino acids. Germline V gene data show CDR1 as KGHSH and CDR2 as LQKENI.